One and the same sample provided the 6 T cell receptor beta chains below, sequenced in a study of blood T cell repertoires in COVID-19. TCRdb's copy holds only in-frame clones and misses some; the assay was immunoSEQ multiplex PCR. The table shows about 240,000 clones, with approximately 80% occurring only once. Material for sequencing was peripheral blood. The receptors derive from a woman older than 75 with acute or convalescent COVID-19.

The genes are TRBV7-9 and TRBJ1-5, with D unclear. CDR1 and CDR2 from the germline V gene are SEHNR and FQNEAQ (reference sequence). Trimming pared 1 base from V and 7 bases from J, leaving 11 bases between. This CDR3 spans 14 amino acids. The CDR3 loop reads CASSLGGSRQPQHF. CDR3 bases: TGTGCCAGCAGCTTAGGAGGTTCAAGGCAGCCCCAGCATTTT.

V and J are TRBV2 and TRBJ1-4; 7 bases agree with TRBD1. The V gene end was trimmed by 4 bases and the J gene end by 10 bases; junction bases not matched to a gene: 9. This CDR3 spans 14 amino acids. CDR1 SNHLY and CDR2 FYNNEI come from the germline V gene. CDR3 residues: CASSVGRQGGKLFF. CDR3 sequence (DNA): TGTGCCAGCAGTGTAGGAAGACAGGGCGGAAAACTGTTTTTT.

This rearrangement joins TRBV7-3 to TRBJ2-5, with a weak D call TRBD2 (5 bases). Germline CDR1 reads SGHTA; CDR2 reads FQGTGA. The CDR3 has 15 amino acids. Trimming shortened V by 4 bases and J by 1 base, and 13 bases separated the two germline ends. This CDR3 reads CASSSSGVPQETQYF. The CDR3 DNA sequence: TGTGCCAGCAGCTCCTCCGGGGTACCCCAAGAGACCCAGTACTTC.

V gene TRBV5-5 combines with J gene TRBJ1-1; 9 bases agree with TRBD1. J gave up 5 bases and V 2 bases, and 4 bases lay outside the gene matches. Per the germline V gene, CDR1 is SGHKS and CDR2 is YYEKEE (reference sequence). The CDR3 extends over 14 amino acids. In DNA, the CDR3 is TGTGCCAGCAGCTTCGGACAGGGGAGAACTGAAGCTTTCTTT. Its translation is CASSFGQGRTEAFF.

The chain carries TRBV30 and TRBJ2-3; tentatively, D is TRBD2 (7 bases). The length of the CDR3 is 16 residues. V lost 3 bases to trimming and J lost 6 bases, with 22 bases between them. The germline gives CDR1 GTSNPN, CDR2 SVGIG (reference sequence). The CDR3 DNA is TGTGCCTGGAGCGGTGCGGGGGCTTCCCGGTTTGATACGCAGTATTTT. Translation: CAWSGAGASRFDTQYF. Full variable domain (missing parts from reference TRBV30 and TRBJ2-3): SQTIHQWPATLVQPVGSPLSLECTVEGTSNPNLYWYRQAAGRGLQLLFYSVGIGQISSEVPQNLSASRPQDRQFILSSKKLLLSDSGFYLCAWSGAGASRFDTQYFGPGTRLTVL.

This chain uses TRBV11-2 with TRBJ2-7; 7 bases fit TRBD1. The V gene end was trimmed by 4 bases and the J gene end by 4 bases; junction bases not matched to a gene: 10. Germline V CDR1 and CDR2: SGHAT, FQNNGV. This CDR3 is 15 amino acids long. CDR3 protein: CASSSERGGWYEQYF. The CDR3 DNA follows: TGTGCCAGCAGCTCCGAGAGAGGGGGCTGGTACGAGCAGTACTTC.